This T cell receptor (beta chain) originates from a study of cytomegalovirus exposure and HLA in healthy donors. Germline CDR1 and CDR2: SGHTA and FQGNSA. V lost 0 bases and J lost 7; bases outside the gene matches: 7. The CDR3 extends over 15 amino acids. The study ran its PCR with 60 Vbeta and 13 Jbeta primers. Measured with immunoSEQ multiplex PCR; TCRdb has only the in-frame clones, and not every one. This sample has over 90,000 clones, with roughly 74% found just once. A note on this clone: Its cognate antigen is unknown.

Study-wide results and caveats: Productive status was seen about 90% or about 30% of the time for most TCR beta V segments in an earlier analysis.

The sample consisted of PBMCs. The origin of this receptor is a female donor in good health and CMV-seropositive. This sequence joins TRBV7-2 and TRBJ1-2, with 8 bases that match TRBD1. The CDR3 nucleotides read TGTGCCAGCAGCTTAGCGGGACAGGCCAAGAGTGGCTACACCTTC. It encodes CASSLAGQAKSGYTF.